These T cell receptor beta chains were read from a single sample in a study of cytomegalovirus exposure and HLA in healthy donors. The protocol was immunoSEQ multiplex PCR, while the TCRdb copy is restricted to in-frame clones and leaves out a portion. The sample includes 150,000 to 200,000 clones. Sequenced: PBMCs. These TCRs come from a young man in good health and CMV-seronegative. Both conserved end residues are part of each CDR3. D genes are given only for firm matches.

d_call: TRBD2
j_call: TRBJ2-7
v_call: TRBV15
cdr3_nt: TGTGCCACCAGCAGAGCGGGGGGGGGTTCCCCCTACGAGCAGTACTTC
cdr3_aa: CATSRAGGGSPYEQYF

d_call: .
j_call: TRBJ2-7
v_call: TRBV9
cdr3_nt: TGTGCCAGCAGCATCCGACAGGATTACTACGAGCAGTACTTC
cdr3_aa: CASSIRQDYYEQYF

d_call: TRBD2
j_call: TRBJ2-3
v_call: TRBV10-1
cdr3_nt: TGCGCCAGCAGTGAGTCCTCTAGCGGCCGCACAGATACGCAGTATTTT
cdr3_aa: CASSESSSGRTDTQYF

d_call: TRBD2
j_call: TRBJ2-7
v_call: TRBV27
cdr3_nt: TGTGCCAGCAGTTTTTGGACTAGCGGGAACTACGAGCAGTACTTC
cdr3_aa: CASSFWTSGNYEQYF

d_call: TRBD2
j_call: TRBJ2-3
v_call: TRBV27
cdr3_nt: TGTGCCAGCAATCCGCCTAGCGGGAACACAGATACGCAGTATTTT
cdr3_aa: CASNPPSGNTDTQYF

d_call: .
j_call: TRBJ2-1
v_call: TRBV25-1
cdr3_nt: TGTGCCAGCAGTGAATTTGGTCTAAGCTCCTACAATGAGCAGTTCTTC
cdr3_aa: CASSEFGLSSYNEQFF

d_call: TRBD2
j_call: TRBJ2-7
v_call: TRBV11-2
cdr3_nt: TGTGCCAGCAGCCCCCGTTTGGCTAGCGGGGGCTACGAGCAGTACTTC
cdr3_aa: CASSPRLASGGYEQYF

d_call: TRBD1
j_call: TRBJ1-4
v_call: TRBV28
cdr3_nt: TGTGCCAGCAGTACGGGACAGGATAATGAAAAACTGTTTTTT
cdr3_aa: CASSTGQDNEKLFF

d_call: TRBD1
j_call: TRBJ2-3
v_call: TRBV6-1
cdr3_nt: TGTGCCAGCAGTGAAGGGACAGGAAGGAGCTTTAGCACAGATACGCAGTATTTT
cdr3_aa: CASSEGTGRSFSTDTQYF

d_call: .
j_call: TRBJ2-5
v_call: TRBV28
cdr3_nt: TGTGCCAGCAGTTTCCCCGGAGGGGGGGCGGGAGAGACCCAGTACTTC
cdr3_aa: CASSFPGGGAGETQYF

d_call: TRBD1
j_call: TRBJ1-5
v_call: TRBV30
cdr3_nt: TGTGCCTGGAGCCCCTCGGGACAGGACGATCAGCCCCAGCATTTT
cdr3_aa: CAWSPSGQDDQPQHF

d_call: .
j_call: TRBJ1-4
v_call: TRBV7-9
cdr3_nt: TGTGCCAGCAGCACCACCACAGGGTCTAATGAAAAACTGTTTTTT
cdr3_aa: CASSTTTGSNEKLFF

d_call: .
j_call: TRBJ1-5
v_call: TRBV5-6
cdr3_nt: TGTGCCAGCAGCTCGACACATCAGCCCCAGCATTTT
cdr3_aa: CASSSTHQPQHF

d_call: TRBD2
j_call: TRBJ2-7
v_call: TRBV7-2
cdr3_nt: TGTGCCAGCAGCTTAGCCGGGACTAGCGGGGGGTACGAGCAGTACTTC
cdr3_aa: CASSLAGTSGGYEQYF

d_call: .
j_call: TRBJ1-2
v_call: TRBV9
cdr3_nt: TGTGCCAGCAGCGTAGATAGGGGCCGGGGGTATGGCTACACCTTC
cdr3_aa: CASSVDRGRGYGYTF

d_call: .
j_call: TRBJ1-5
v_call: TRBV19
cdr3_nt: TGTGCCAGTAGAACCTTTGGAGACGGAGCATGGCAAAATCAGCCCCAGCATTTT
cdr3_aa: CASRTFGDGAWQNQPQHF

d_call: .
j_call: TRBJ1-5
v_call: TRBV28
cdr3_nt: TGTGCCAGCAGCCTTGGGGCAGTGGGCAATCAGCCCCAGCATTTT
cdr3_aa: CASSLGAVGNQPQHF

d_call: .
j_call: TRBJ2-7
v_call: TRBV6-6
cdr3_nt: TGTGCCAGCAGTTACGGGGCCGAGCAGTACTTC
cdr3_aa: CASSYGAEQYF

d_call: .
j_call: TRBJ1-1
v_call: TRBV30
cdr3_nt: TGTGCCTGGAGTGTAGCGAGGACTGAAGCTTTCTTT
cdr3_aa: CAWSVARTEAFF

d_call: .
j_call: TRBJ2-3
v_call: TRBV5-1
cdr3_nt: TGCGCCAGCAGCTTAACCGTTAATGCGGCAGATACGCAGTATTTT
cdr3_aa: CASSLTVNAADTQYF

d_call: TRBD2
j_call: TRBJ2-1
v_call: TRBV29-1
cdr3_nt: TGCAGCGTTGAATTCCCCTCCCCGACTAGCGGGTACAATGAGCAGTTCTTC
cdr3_aa: CSVEFPSPTSGYNEQFF

d_call: .
j_call: TRBJ1-1
v_call: TRBV6-5
cdr3_nt: TGTGCCAGCAGTGGACAAAAAGGGAAGAACACTGAAGCTTTCTTT
cdr3_aa: CASSGQKGKNTEAFF

d_call: .
j_call: TRBJ2-4
v_call: TRBV5-4
cdr3_nt: TGTGCCAGCAGCTTGGTCGGCGAGGGCATTCAGTACTTC
cdr3_aa: CASSLVGEGIQYF

d_call: .
j_call: TRBJ1-4
v_call: TRBV7-6
cdr3_nt: TGTGCCAGCAGCTTAGTTTTGAGGAATGAAAAACTGTTTTTT
cdr3_aa: CASSLVLRNEKLFF